The sequence of this TCR beta chain was determined in a study of radiotherapy plus CTLA-4 blockade in lung cancer. Trimming took 4 bases from V and 5 from J, leaving 14 bases between them. Germline V gives CDR1 MDHEN, CDR2 SYDVKM. The CDR3 contains 14 residues. This clone was counted only a few times. The protocol was immunoSEQ multiplex PCR, while the TCRdb copy is restricted to in-frame clones and leaves out a portion. This sample has 64,000 or so clones, with around 74% found just once. This receptor was taken from a human donor with non-small cell lung cancer whose response to radiotherapy plus ipilimumab could not be evaluated. V gene TRBV28 combines with J gene TRBJ2-5, with D possibly matching TRBD2 (6 bases). The sample was peripheral blood, taken from a patient treated with radiotherapy plus ipilimumab. The CDR3 sequence: CASSSGGTGETQYF. CDR3 nucleotides: TGTGCCAGCAGTTCCGGGGGAACTGGTGAGACCCAGTACTTC.